This T cell receptor (beta chain) derives from a study of immunodeficiency (dated by TCRdb to about 2019). Concerning the study at large: Repertoire analysis was performed to search for VDJ recombination defects and oligoclonality.

The study at large found these results: In the entropy comparisons of patients against healthy controls, patients were shown as n=3 (open circles), and an effect of thymic development was suggested only as a possibility. Severe oligoclonality, judged by top-100 and total clonotype frequencies, was seen in patient CD8+ but not CD4+ T cells. Compared with control CD8+ T cells, patient CD8+ T cells had restricted TRB V-J pairing and reduced productive entropy.

On this clone itself: Its target antigen remains unknown. No base-level quality is on record; no much larger clone is a single base apart.

Before TCR sequencing, CD3+CD8+ T cells were sorted out of fresh PBMCs. V and J are trimmed by 3 bases and 0 bases, and the gene matches miss 13 bases of the junction. Taken from the germline V gene, the CDR1 and CDR2 loops are KGHSH and LQKENI. CDR3 length: 20 amino acids, cysteine to phenylalanine. Just CDR3 DNA is preserved here, 60 bases in frame from base 1. Genomic DNA was isolated using the QIAamp DNA Blood Mini Kit and then sent out for immunoSEQ repertoire analysis. CDR3 regions were amplified by multiplex PCR from a standard quantity of genomic DNA template. An Illumina platform was used to sequence the PCR products. From the authors' description of their analysis: Sequences were aligned to a reference, with V, D and J gene definitions taken from IMGT. To get rid of PCR and sequencing errors, closely related sequences were merged using a nearest-neighbor clustering algorithm. V, D and J usage in productive unique and total sequences was analyzed using ImmunoSEQ Analyzer tools and R version 3.6.1. This immuneACCESS table, as held by TCRdb, lists in-frame sequences with V and J called but not all clones. Of the missing ones, under half trace to an unresolved V gene in checked studies; the others have no known cause. V and J calls and clone size follow that table, whereas D and trimming were derived from the DNA. The sample table records around 3,500 clones; around nine tenths of these occur just once. The top ten clonotypes cover around 12% of the sample.

The chain was built from TRBV18 and TRBJ2-6; TRBD1 lines up with 8 middle nucleotides. The sequenced material came from CD8+ T cells from blood. The receptor comes from a human donor in good health. The nucleotides are TGTGCCAGCTCACCTCCAACCGGGACAGGCAAGAGCTCTGGGGCCAACGTCCTGACTTTC. It is translated as CASSPPTGTGKSSGANVLTF.